The 11 T cell receptor beta chains in this list originate from one sample, sequenced in a study of PD-L1 blockade in urothelial cancer. Profiling relied on immunoSEQ multiplex PCR, and the TCRdb table lists in-frame clones only, not all of them. The sample includes around 1,800 clones, 30% to 40% of them seen just once. Sequences were derived from tumor tissue, sampled before atezolizumab (anti-PD-L1) treatment. Receptors originate from a man aged 60 to 69 with urothelial cancer.

This clone turned up a few times. The rearrangement joins TRBV19 to TRBJ2-1, with a possible D match to TRBD1 (5 bases). Germline V gene data show CDR1 as LNHDA and CDR2 as SQIVND (reference sequence). Trimming took off 5 bases at V and 3 bases at J, with 14 bases between the two ends. This CDR3 has 15 amino acids. In DNA, the CDR3 is TGTGCCAGTAGTCCCGTACTGGGGCTCTACAATGAGCAGTTCTTC. It encodes CASSPVLGLYNEQFF.

By share, this clone counts as medium-sized. This chain connects TRBV9 to TRBJ2-1; tentatively, D is TRBD1 or TRBD2 (6 bases each). With 0 bases removed from V and 12 bases from J, the gap between germline ends came to 13 bases. CDR1 SGDLS and CDR2 YYNGEE come from the germline V gene. This CDR3 is built from 13 residues. The CDR3 DNA sequence: TGTGCCAGCAGCGTAGCTCAAGGGGGAGGGCAGTTCTTC. Translation gives CASSVAQGGGQFF. Complete variable domain (other parts from reference TRBV9 and TRBJ2-1): DSGVTQTPKHLITATGQRVTLRCSPRSGDLSVYWYQQSLDQGLQFLIQYYNGEERAKGNILERFSAQQFPDLHSELNLSSLELGDSALYFCASSVAQGGGQFFGPGTRLTVL.

The genes are TRBV19 and TRBJ1-1, with a possible D match to TRBD1 (5 bases). V dropped 1 base and J dropped 11 bases, with 14 bases sitting between them. The CDR3 loop spans 13 amino acids. Per the germline V gene, CDR1 is LNHDA and CDR2 is SQIVND (reference sequence). CDR3 amino acids: CASSIGGTLRAFF. The DNA of the CDR3 is TGTGCCAGTAGTATAGGGGGGACCTTAAGGGCTTTCTTT.

This clone was observed a few times. This chain uses TRBV9 with TRBJ1-4, with 9 bases that match TRBD1. The CDR3 has 14 residues. The junction had 3 bases not matched to a gene; V was cut back by 4 bases and J by 5 bases. Germline CDR1 reads SGDLS; CDR2 reads YYNGEE. CDR3 region: CASSLGQGNEKLFF. In DNA, the CDR3 is TGTGCCAGCAGCCTAGGACAGGGGAATGAAAAACTGTTTTTT.

The chain couples TRBV11-3 to TRBJ2-3; 11 bases fit TRBD2. J gave up 6 bases and V 5 bases, and 10 bases lay outside the gene matches. Germline CDR1 is SGHNT and CDR2 is YENEEA. This CDR3 has 16 residues. Written as DNA, the CDR3 is TGTGCCAGCAGCGAGGGACTAGCGGTACAGAGGGATACGCAGTATTTT. Its translation is CASSEGLAVQRDTQYF.

The chain recombines TRBV11-3 with TRBJ1-6; tentative D call: TRBD1 (6 bases). CDR3 size: 14 residues. The V end lost 6 bases, the J end lost 5 bases, and 11 bases lay between the germline ends. Germline V CDR1 and CDR2: SGHNT, YENEEA. The chain's CDR3 is CASRNRADNSPLHF. Written as DNA, the CDR3 is TGTGCCAGCAGGAACAGGGCAGATAATTCACCCCTCCACTTT.

V usage is TRBV18 and J usage is TRBJ1-2; 8 bases agree with TRBD1. The CDR3 is 14 amino acids. Germline V gene lookup returns CDR1 KGHSH and CDR2 LQKENI. After removal of 4 bases from V and 6 bases from J, the junction contained 7 bases not matched to a gene. The CDR3 region has the DNA TGTGCCAGCTCACAACGACAGGGGAGGAATGGCTACACCTTC. Residues: CASSQRQGRNGYTF.

This clone was seen a handful of times. The chain links TRBV15 to TRBJ2-2; 9 nucleotides match TRBD1. Germline V gene data show CDR1 as LNHNV and CDR2 as YYDKDF (reference sequence). The V segment lost 7 bases and the J segment 5 bases; nucleotides outside the gene matches: 8. CDR3 length equals 15 residues. The CDR3 nucleotides are TGTGCCACCAACCCGGGACAGGGAGTTACCGGGGAGCTGTTTTTT. Amino acids: CATNPGQGVTGELFF.

The chain carries TRBV6-8 and TRBJ1-1; 7 bases fit TRBD1. Trimming took 4 bases from V and 8 from J; bases not matched to a gene: 13. This CDR3 has 15 residues. CDR1 and CDR2 (germline): MNHGY, SAAAGT. The CDR3 DNA reads as TGTGCCAGCAGTTCCCCGAACCGACAGGGTCAGGAAGCTTTCTTT. Amino acids: CASSSPNRQGQEAFF.

The chain recombines TRBV6-8 with TRBJ2-3; D is unclear. The CDR3 loop spans 15 amino acids. Trimming shortened V by 0 bases and J by 0 bases, and 7 bases separated the two germline ends. Germline CDR1 MNHGY, CDR2 SAAAGT. For the CDR3, the DNA is TGTGCCAGCAGTTACTCGACACCTAGCACAGATACGCAGTATTTT. It translates to CASSYSTPSTDTQYF.

This clone was seen once. Compared with germline, one end of the junction differs, possibly owing to a read error. V and J are TRBV14 and TRBJ2-7; TRBD1 aligns across 7 bases. The germline V gene encodes CDR1 SGHDN and CDR2 FVKESK. The CDR3 covers 13 residues. Here the CDR3 reads CASSGRQGHEQYF. The CDR3 nucleotides read TGTGCCAGCAGCGGGAGACAGGGCCACGAACAGTACTTC. Combining the CDR3 with reference TRBV14 and TRBJ2-7 gives the whole variable domain EAGVTQFPSHSVIEKGQTVTLRCDPISGHDNLYWYRRVMGKEIKFLLHFVKESKQDESGMPNNRFLAERTGGTYSTLKVQPAELEDSGVYFCASSGRQGHEQYFGPGTRLTVT.